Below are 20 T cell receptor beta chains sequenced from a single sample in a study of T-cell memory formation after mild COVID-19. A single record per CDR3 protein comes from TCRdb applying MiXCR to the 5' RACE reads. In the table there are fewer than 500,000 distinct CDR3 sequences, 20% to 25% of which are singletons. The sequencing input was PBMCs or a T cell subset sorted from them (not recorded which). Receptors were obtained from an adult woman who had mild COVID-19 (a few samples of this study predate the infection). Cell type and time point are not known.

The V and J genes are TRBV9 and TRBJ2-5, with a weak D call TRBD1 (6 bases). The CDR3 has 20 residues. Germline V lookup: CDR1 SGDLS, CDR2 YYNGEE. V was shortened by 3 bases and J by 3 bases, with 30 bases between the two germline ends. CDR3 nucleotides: TGTGCCAGCAGCGCGAACTACCGGGACATCTCAATCGAAGAAGAAGAGACCCAGTACTTC. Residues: CASSANYRDISIEEEETQYF.

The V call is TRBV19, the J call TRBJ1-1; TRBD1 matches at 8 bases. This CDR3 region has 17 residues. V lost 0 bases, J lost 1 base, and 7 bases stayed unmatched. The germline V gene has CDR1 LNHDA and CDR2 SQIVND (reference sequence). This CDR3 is CASSIEDRGTKNTEAFF. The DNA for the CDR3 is TGTGCCAGTAGTATAGAAGACAGGGGAACCAAGAACACTGAAGCTTTCTTT.

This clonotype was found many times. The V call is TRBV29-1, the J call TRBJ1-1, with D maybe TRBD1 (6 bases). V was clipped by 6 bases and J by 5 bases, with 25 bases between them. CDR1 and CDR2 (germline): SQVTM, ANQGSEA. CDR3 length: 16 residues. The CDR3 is CSVGFGGPREGTEAFF. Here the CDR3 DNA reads TGCAGCGTGGGGTTCGGGGGGCCCAGAGAGGGGACTGAAGCTTTCTTT.

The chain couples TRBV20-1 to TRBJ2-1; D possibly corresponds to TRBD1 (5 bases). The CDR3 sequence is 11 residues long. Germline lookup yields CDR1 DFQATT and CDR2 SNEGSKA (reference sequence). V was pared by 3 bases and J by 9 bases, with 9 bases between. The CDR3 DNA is TGCAGTGCTAGGCAGGGCCCTGAGCAGTTCTTC. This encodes CSARQGPEQFF.

CDR3 region: CASSLPNSVADTQYF. For the CDR3, the DNA is TGTGCCAGCAGCTTGCCAAACTCAGTGGCAGATACGCAGTATTTT. V and J are TRBV5-5 and TRBJ2-3; no clear D gene. The V gene lost 1 base and the J gene lost 4 bases, with 13 bases spanning the gap. Germline loops: CDR1 SGHKS, CDR2 YYEKEE (reference sequence). The CDR3 has 15 residues.

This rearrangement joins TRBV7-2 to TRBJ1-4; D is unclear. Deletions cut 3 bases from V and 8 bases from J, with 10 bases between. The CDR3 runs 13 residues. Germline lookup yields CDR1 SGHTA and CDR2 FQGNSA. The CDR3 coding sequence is TGTGCCAGCAGCTTGTTTAGGTCGGAAAAACTGTTTTTT. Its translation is CASSLFRSEKLFF.

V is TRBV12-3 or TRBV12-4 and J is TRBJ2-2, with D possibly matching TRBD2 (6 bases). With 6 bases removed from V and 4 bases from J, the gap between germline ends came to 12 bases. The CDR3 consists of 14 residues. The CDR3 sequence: CASSPGSITGELFF. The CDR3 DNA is TGTGCCAGCAGCCCCGGGAGCATCACCGGGGAGCTGTTTTTT.

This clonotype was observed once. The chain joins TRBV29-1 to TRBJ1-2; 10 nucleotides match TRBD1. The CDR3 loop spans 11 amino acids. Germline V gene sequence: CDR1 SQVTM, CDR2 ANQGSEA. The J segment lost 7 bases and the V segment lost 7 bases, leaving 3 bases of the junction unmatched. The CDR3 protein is CSGTGGFGYTF. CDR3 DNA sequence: TGCAGCGGGACAGGGGGATTTGGCTACACCTTC.

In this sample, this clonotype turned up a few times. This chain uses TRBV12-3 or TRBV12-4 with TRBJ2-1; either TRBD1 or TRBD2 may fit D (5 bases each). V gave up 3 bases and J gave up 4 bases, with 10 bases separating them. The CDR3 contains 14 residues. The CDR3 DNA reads TGTGCCAGCAGTTTTCCGGGACGTTACAATGAGCAGTTCTTC. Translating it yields CASSFPGRYNEQFF.

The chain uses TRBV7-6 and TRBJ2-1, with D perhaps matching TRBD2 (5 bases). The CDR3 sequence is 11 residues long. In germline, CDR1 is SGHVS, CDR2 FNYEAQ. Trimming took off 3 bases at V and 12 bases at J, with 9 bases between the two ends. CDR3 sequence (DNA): TGTGCCAGCAGCTTGGGAGCAGGGCAGTTCTTC. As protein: CASSLGAGQFF.

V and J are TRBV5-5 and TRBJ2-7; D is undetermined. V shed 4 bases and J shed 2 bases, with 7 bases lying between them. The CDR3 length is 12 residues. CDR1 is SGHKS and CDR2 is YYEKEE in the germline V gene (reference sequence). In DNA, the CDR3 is TGTGCCAGCAGCCGGCCTACCTACGAGCAGTACTTC. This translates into CASSRPTYEQYF.

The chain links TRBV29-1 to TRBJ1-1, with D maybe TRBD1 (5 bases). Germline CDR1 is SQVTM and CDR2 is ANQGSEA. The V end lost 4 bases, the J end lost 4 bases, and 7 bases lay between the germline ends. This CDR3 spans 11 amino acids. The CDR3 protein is CSVAGPTEAFF. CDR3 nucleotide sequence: TGCAGCGTTGCAGGGCCCACTGAAGCTTTCTTT.

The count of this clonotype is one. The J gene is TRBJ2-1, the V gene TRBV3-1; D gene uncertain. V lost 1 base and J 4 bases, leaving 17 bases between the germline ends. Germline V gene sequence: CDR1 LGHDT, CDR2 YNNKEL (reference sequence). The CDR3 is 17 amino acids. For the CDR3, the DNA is TGTGCCAGCAGCCAAGCTATTGCTCCCTTGGGGTACAATGAGCAGTTCTTC. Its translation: CASSQAIAPLGYNEQFF.

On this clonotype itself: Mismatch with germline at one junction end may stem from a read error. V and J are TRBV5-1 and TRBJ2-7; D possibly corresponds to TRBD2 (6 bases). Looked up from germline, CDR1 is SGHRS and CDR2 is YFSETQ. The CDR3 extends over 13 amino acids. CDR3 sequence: CASSLGGTNPNSF. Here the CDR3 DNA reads TGCGCCAGCAGCTTGGGCGGGACGAACCCTAATAGCTTC.

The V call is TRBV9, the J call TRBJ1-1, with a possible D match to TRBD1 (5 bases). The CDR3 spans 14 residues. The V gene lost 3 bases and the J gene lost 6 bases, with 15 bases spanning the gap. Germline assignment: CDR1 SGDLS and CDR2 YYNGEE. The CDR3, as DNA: TGTGCCAGCAGCGGGGGCCCGTCAGGACCTGAAGCTTTCTTT. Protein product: CASSGGPSGPEAFF.

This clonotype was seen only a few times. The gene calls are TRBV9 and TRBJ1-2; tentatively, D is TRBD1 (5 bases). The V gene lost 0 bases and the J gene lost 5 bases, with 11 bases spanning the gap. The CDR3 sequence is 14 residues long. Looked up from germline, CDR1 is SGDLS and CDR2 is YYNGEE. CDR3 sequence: CASSVAQGRYGYTF. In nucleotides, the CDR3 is TGTGCCAGCAGCGTAGCTCAGGGCCGTTATGGCTACACCTTC.

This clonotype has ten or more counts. The CDR3 loop is CAWSWGQPTGELFF. In nucleotides, the CDR3 is TGTGCCTGGAGTTGGGGACAGCCCACCGGGGAGCTGTTTTTT. The chain links TRBV30 to TRBJ2-2; 7 bases align to TRBD1. CDR1 and CDR2 (germline): GTSNPN, SVGIG (reference sequence). V shed 2 bases and J 4 bases; nucleotides not matched to a gene: 4. The CDR3 is 14 residues long.

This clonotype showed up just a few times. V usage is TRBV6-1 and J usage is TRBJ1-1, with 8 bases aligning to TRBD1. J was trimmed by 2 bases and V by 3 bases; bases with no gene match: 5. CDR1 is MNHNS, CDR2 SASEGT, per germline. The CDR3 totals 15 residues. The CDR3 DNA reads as TGTGCCAGCAGTGATCTACCAGGGGGCAACACTGAAGCTTTCTTT. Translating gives CASSDLPGGNTEAFF.

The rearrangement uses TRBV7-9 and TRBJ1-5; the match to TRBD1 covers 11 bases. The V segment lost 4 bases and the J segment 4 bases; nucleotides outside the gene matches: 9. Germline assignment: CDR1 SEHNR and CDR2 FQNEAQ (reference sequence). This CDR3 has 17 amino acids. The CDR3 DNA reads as TGTGCCAGCAGCTCGATTGGGACAGGGGGTCAAAATCAGCCCCAGCATTTT. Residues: CASSSIGTGGQNQPQHF.

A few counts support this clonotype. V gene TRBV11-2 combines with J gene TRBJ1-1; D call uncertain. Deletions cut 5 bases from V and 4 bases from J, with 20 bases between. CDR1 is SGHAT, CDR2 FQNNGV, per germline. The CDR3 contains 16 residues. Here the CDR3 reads CASSIPREGMSTEAFF. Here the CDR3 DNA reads TGTGCCAGCAGCATCCCGCGGGAAGGGATGAGCACTGAAGCTTTCTTT.